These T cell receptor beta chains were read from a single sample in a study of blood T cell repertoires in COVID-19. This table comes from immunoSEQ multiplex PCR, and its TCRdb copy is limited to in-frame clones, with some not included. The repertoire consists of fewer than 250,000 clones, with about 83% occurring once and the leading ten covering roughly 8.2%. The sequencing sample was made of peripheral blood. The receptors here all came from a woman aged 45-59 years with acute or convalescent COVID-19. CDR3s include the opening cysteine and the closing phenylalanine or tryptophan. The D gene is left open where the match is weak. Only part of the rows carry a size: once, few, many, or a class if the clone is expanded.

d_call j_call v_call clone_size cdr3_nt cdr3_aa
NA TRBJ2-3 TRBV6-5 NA TGTGCCAGCAGTTCCTCCAGAGATACGCAGTATTTT CASSSSRDTQYF
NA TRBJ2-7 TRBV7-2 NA TGTGCCAGCAGCCACGACGGACTGGCAGCCTCCTACGAGCAGTACTTC CASSHDGLAASYEQYF
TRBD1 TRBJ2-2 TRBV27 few TGTGCCAGCTTTATGGGACAGGGGAACACCGGGGAGCTGTTTTTT CASFMGQGNTGELFF
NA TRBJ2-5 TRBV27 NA TGTGCCAGCAGCCTCAGCGTATTCGGAGAGACCCAGTACTTC CASSLSVFGETQYF
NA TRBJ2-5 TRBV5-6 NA TGTGCCAGCACCCCGGGTAGCGGCTACCAAGAGACCCAGTACTTC CASTPGSGYQETQYF
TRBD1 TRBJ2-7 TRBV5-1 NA TGCGCCAGCAGCTTTCGGACAGGGGCTCCCTACGAGCAGTACTTC CASSFRTGAPYEQYF
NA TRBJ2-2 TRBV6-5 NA TGTGCCAGCTCCAGGGTCACCGGGGAGCTGTTTTTT CASSRVTGELFF
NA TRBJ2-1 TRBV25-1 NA TGTGCCAGCAGTGCACTGTGGGGCTATGAGCAGTTCTTC CASSALWGYEQFF
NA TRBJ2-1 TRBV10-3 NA TGTGCCATCAGTGCCTCAGGGAATGAGCAGTTCTTC CAISASGNEQFF
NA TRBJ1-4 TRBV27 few TGTGCCAGCAGCTTACAGGCAACTAATGAAAAACTGTTTTTT CASSLQATNEKLFF
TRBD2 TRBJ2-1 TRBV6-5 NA TGTGCCAGCAGTTCTGGACTAGTGAGGTACAATGAGCAGTTCTTC CASSSGLVRYNEQFF
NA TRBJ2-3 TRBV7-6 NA TGTGCCAGCAGCTTAGCGGGCTGGGGCACAGATACGCAGTATTTT CASSLAGWGTDTQYF
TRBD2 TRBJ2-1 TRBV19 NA TGTGCCAGTAGTAGACTAGCGGGAGGGAATGAGCAGTTCTTC CASSRLAGGNEQFF
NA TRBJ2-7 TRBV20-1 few TGCAGTGCTTTCTTGAGCTACGAGCAGTACTTC CSAFLSYEQYF
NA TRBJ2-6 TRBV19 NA TGTGCCAGTAGTAGGAACCGGGCCCAGGGAGGGGCCAACGTCCTGACTTTC CASSRNRAQGGANVLTF
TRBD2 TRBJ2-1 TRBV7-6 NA TGTGCCAGCAGCTGGGGGTTAGCGGGAGAGGGTGAGCAGTTCTTC CASSWGLAGEGEQFF
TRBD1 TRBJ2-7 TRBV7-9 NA TGTGCCAGCAGCCCCATACGGACAGGGGGCAACGAGCAGTACTTC CASSPIRTGGNEQYF
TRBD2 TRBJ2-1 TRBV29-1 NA TGCAGCGTCCGCCGCGGGACTAGCGGTAACTACAATGAGCAGTTCTTC CSVRRGTSGNYNEQFF
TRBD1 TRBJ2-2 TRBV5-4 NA TGTGCCAGCAGCTTAATACAGGGGAAGGCCGGGGAGCTGTTTTTT CASSLIQGKAGELFF
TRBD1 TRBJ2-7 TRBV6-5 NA TGTGCCAGCAGCCGCCAGGGGACAGGGACCTACGAGCAGTACTTC CASSRQGTGTYEQYF
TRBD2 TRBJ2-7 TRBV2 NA TGTGCCTCCCGGGCAATAGCGGGGATCAACGAGCAGTACTTC CASRAIAGINEQYF
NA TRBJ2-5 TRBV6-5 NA TGTGCCAGCAGTCCAGGGGCCCTTGGGGGTATAGACCAGTACTTC CASSPGALGGIDQYF
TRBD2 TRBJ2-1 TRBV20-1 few TGCAGTGCTAGTAACGGACTAGCGGGGTACAATGAGCAGTTCTTC CSASNGLAGYNEQFF
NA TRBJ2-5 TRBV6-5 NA TGTGCCAGCAGTCCCGTGTTAGGGAGTCAAGCGACCCAGTACTTC CASSPVLGSQATQYF
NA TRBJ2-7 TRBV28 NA TGTGCCAGCAGTTCGACCTACAGGGATTTAGACGCTCAGCAGTACTTC CASSSTYRDLDAQQYF
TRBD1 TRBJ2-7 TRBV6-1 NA TGTGCCAGCAGTGAAGCGGAGACAGGGGGCTACGAGCAGTACTTC CASSEAETGGYEQYF
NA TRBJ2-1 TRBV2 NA TGTGCCAGCAGTGAAGACAGAGACCTTTACAATGAGCAGTTCTTC CASSEDRDLYNEQFF
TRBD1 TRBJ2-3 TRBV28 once TGTGCCAGCAGTTTACCCGACAGGGTAAGGGATACGCAGTATTTT CASSLPDRVRDTQYF
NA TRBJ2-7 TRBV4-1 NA TGCGCCAGCAGCCAAGTCGACGACAGTGAGCAGTACTTC CASSQVDDSEQYF
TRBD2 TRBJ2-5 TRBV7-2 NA TGTGCCAGCAGCTTAATGGCGGGAGGGAGGGAGACCCAGTACTTC CASSLMAGGRETQYF
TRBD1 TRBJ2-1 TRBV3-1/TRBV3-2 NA TGTGCCAGCAGCCAAGGGGCAGGGGGCGGTGAGCAGTTCTTC CASSQGAGGGEQFF
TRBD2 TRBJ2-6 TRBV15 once TGTGCCACCAGTTATAGCGGGAGAATATCTGGGGCCAACGTCCTGACTTTC CATSYSGRISGANVLTF